Each of the 30 T cell receptor beta chains below was sequenced from the same sample in a study of blood T cell repertoires in COVID-19 (TCRdb year 2020). The library was obtained by the immunoSEQ multiplex PCR assay. The table was pulled from immuneACCESS by TCRdb, which kept in-frame rearrangements only. Such tables lose some clones; where checked, under half of the loss comes from unresolved V genes, and the rest has no known cause. The table for this sample lists roughly 260,000 clones; more than 70% of them were counted only once. The ten largest clones represent approximately 2.2% of the sample. Sequenced: peripheral blood. Receptors originate from a woman between 50 and 59 years old with acute or convalescent COVID-19.

This clone is a singleton in its sample. CDR3 in DNA: TGTGCCAGCAGTTTTGGAGGAGGGGGCGCGGGGTATGGCTACACCTTC. Residues: CASSFGGGGAGYGYTF. The V call is TRBV28, the J call TRBJ1-2, with TRBD1 matching over 7 bases. V lost 3 bases to trimming and J lost 5 bases; unmatched junction nucleotides: 12. The CDR3 has 16 amino acids. Looked up from germline, CDR1 is MDHEN and CDR2 is SYDVKM.

V and J are TRBV29-1 and TRBJ2-1; 10 bases match TRBD1. CDR3 length: 16 amino acids. After removal of 7 bases from V and 0 bases from J, the junction contained 9 bases not matched to a gene. The germline CDR1 and CDR2 sequences are SQVTM and ANQGSEA. The CDR3 reads CSAPSGTGASYNEQFF. As DNA, the CDR3 is TGCAGCGCCCCTTCCGGGACAGGGGCCTCCTACAATGAGCAGTTCTTC.

J is TRBJ2-5 and V is TRBV28, with 7 nucleotides matching TRBD1. The ends lost 4 bases at V and 2 bases at J; junction bases unmatched: 4. This CDR3 spans 14 amino acids. Germline V gene sequence: CDR1 MDHEN, CDR2 SYDVKM. The CDR3, as DNA: TGTGCCAGCAGTTATCCGGGACAGCAAGAGACCCAGTACTTC. Residues: CASSYPGQQETQYF.

The sample holds a few counts of this clone. V gene TRBV18 combines with J gene TRBJ1-4, with TRBD1 identical over 8 bases. Trimming took 3 bases from V and 3 from J; bases not matched to a gene: 3. The length of the CDR3 is 15 residues. Per germline, CDR1 KGHSH and CDR2 LQKENI. DNA of the CDR3: TGTGCCAGCTCACCCCCGGACAGGGCTAATGAAAAACTGTTTTTT. Protein sequence: CASSPPDRANEKLFF.

This chain links TRBV5-1 with TRBJ1-1; D not resolved. The CDR3 contains 13 residues. V was pared by 0 bases and J by 2 bases, with 5 bases between. Germline V gives CDR1 SGHRS, CDR2 YFSETQ. CDR3 in amino acids: CASSLDFNTEAFF. DNA for the CDR3: TGCGCCAGCAGCTTGGACTTTAACACTGAAGCTTTCTTT.

The V and J genes are TRBV6-1 and TRBJ2-7; 10 nucleotides align to TRBD2. The CDR3 is made up of 15 amino acids. The V gene end was trimmed by 1 base and the J gene end by 4 bases; junction bases not matched to a gene: 4. Germline V gives CDR1 MNHNS, CDR2 SASEGT. CDR3: CASSEVSSGSYEQYF. DNA of the CDR3: TGTGCCAGCAGTGAAGTCTCTAGCGGGAGTTACGAGCAGTACTTC.

The chain is built from TRBV28 and TRBJ1-2, with D possibly matching TRBD1 (6 bases). Trimming shortened V by 2 bases and J by 1 base, and 14 bases separated the two germline ends. This CDR3 has 16 amino acids. CDR1 and CDR2 (germline): MDHEN, SYDVKM. The CDR3 reads CASSLPAGAVNYGYTF. CDR3 sequence (DNA): TGTGCCAGCAGTTTACCCGCGGGGGCGGTTAACTATGGCTACACCTTC.

The chain joins TRBV28 to TRBJ1-4; 8 nucleotides match TRBD1. CDR3 size: 15 residues. V trimming: 5 bases; J trimming: 3 bases; junction bases outside the gene matches: 5. The germline gives CDR1 MDHEN, CDR2 SYDVKM. This chain's CDR3 is CASSATGGSNEKLFF. For the CDR3, the DNA is TGTGCCAGCAGTGCAACAGGGGGATCTAATGAAAAACTGTTTTTT.

This clone was counted only a few times. This chain links TRBV19 with TRBJ1-5; weak D call: TRBD1 (6 bases). Germline V lookup: CDR1 LNHDA, CDR2 SQIVND (reference sequence). The CDR3 extends over 17 amino acids. V lost 8 bases to trimming and J lost 0 bases, with 20 bases between them. CDR3: CASRREGVTYSNQPQHF. The CDR3 DNA sequence: TGTGCCAGTCGCCGCGAGGGGGTGACTTATAGCAATCAGCCCCAGCATTTT.

The chain joins TRBV15 to TRBJ1-1; D perhaps matches TRBD1 (5 bases). CDR3 size: 16 residues. CDR1 LNHNV and CDR2 YYDKDF come from the germline V gene (reference sequence). Trimming left V 3 bases short and J 0 bases short, with 14 bases between. CDR3 coding DNA: TGTGCCACCAGCAGGGGCGGGGCCCGCATGAACACTGAAGCTTTCTTT. It encodes CATSRGGARMNTEAFF.

The chain couples TRBV28 to TRBJ1-5, with 7 nucleotides matching TRBD1. Trimming cost V 5 bases and J 5 bases; bases outside gene matches: 9. The germline V gene encodes CDR1 MDHEN and CDR2 SYDVKM. There are 15 residues in the CDR3. This CDR3 reads CASSGHRGLDQPQHF. The CDR3 nucleotides are TGTGCCAGCAGTGGCCACAGGGGTCTGGATCAGCCCCAGCATTTT.

V gene TRBV18 combines with J gene TRBJ1-1; D gene unclear. Germline-derived CDR1 and CDR2 are KGHSH and LQKENI. V lost 3 bases and J 1 base, leaving 6 bases between the germline ends. The CDR3 is made up of 13 amino acids. Here the CDR3 reads CASSPAQNTEAFF. As DNA, the CDR3 is TGTGCCAGCTCACCTGCACAGAACACTGAAGCTTTCTTT.

The chain is built from TRBV2 and TRBJ1-3, with D perhaps matching TRBD1 (5 bases). The V and J ends lost 4 bases and 3 bases respectively, with 16 bases between them. The CDR3 is 16 amino acids. Germline V gene sequence: CDR1 SNHLY, CDR2 FYNNEI. CDR3 sequence reads: CASSVQPAGGGNTIYF. The CDR3 nucleotides are TGTGCCAGCAGTGTCCAGCCTGCCGGGGGTGGAAACACCATATATTTT. Full variable domain (missing parts from reference TRBV2 and TRBJ1-3): EPEVTQTPSHQVTQMGQEVILRCVPISNHLYFYWYRQILGQKVEFLVSFYNNEISEKSEIFDDQFSVERPDGSNFTLKIRSTKLEDSAMYFCASSVQPAGGGNTIYFGEGSWLTVV.

The rearrangement uses TRBV9 and TRBJ2-6; unclear D gene. CDR3 length: 17 amino acids. Germline V gives CDR1 SGDLS, CDR2 YYNGEE. Trimming shortened V by 1 base and J by 4 bases, and 15 bases separated the two germline ends. The CDR3 sequence: CASSVHLVSSGANVLTF. In DNA form, the CDR3 reads TGTGCCAGCAGCGTACACTTAGTGTCATCCGGGGCCAACGTCCTGACTTTC.

The chain recombines TRBV6-6 with TRBJ1-4, with D tentatively TRBD1 (6 bases). Germline lookup yields CDR1 MNHNY and CDR2 SVGAGI (reference sequence). V shed 6 bases and J shed 2 bases, with 7 bases lying between them. This CDR3 is 13 amino acids long. The CDR3 DNA reads as TGTGCCAGCAGGGACAGCACTAATGAAAAACTGTTTTTT. The encoded protein is CASRDSTNEKLFF.

J is TRBJ2-1 and V is TRBV5-1; 8 bases agree with TRBD1. Germline trimming cut 2 bases from V and 6 bases from J; bases unmatched to any gene: 4. Germline loops: CDR1 SGHRS, CDR2 YFSETQ. This CDR3 region has 14 residues. Here the CDR3 reads CASSFGQGFNEQFF. As DNA, the CDR3 is TGCGCCAGCAGCTTTGGACAGGGATTCAATGAGCAGTTCTTC. Filled out from reference TRBV5-1 and TRBJ2-1, the complete variable domain reads KAGVTQTPRYLIKTRGQQVTLSCSPISGHRSVSWYQQTPGQGLQFLFEYFSETQRNKGNFPGRFSGRQFSNSRSEMNVSTLELGDSALYLCASSFGQGFNEQFFGPGTRLTVL.

The chain employs TRBV7-9 and TRBJ2-1; TRBD2 matches 11 bases. The ends lost 5 bases at V and 7 bases at J; junction bases unmatched: 7. The CDR3 covers 15 residues. Germline V lookup: CDR1 SEHNR, CDR2 FQNEAQ (reference sequence). CDR3 in amino acids: CASSPGLAEVNEQFF. The CDR3 nucleotides read TGTGCCAGCAGCCCGGGACTAGCGGAAGTGAATGAGCAGTTCTTC.

The gene calls are TRBV20-1 and TRBJ1-4; 8 bases agree with TRBD1. V was pared by 3 bases and J by 3 bases, with 6 bases of the junction left unmatched. Germline V gene lookup returns CDR1 DFQATT and CDR2 SNEGSKA (reference sequence). This CDR3 spans 15 amino acids. In DNA, the CDR3 is TGCAGTGCTAGTCGGCAGGGGGCCGCTAATGAAAAACTGTTTTTT. Translated, it gives CSASRQGAANEKLFF.

The rearrangement joins TRBV6-2 or TRBV6-3 to TRBJ2-7; 7 bases align to TRBD2. The V and J ends lost 2 bases and 4 bases, in that order; junction bases with no gene match: 14. Germline V gives CDR1 MNHEY, CDR2 SVGEGT. This CDR3 is built from 17 residues. CDR3 loop: CASSYDLRGLADYEQYF. The CDR3 DNA follows: TGTGCCAGCAGTTACGATCTCCGCGGGCTAGCGGATTACGAGCAGTACTTC.

V is TRBV5-5 and J is TRBJ2-5, with 14 bases lining up with TRBD2. The CDR3 loop spans 19 amino acids. V lost 2 bases, J lost 2 bases, and 11 bases stayed unmatched. CDR1 is SGHKS and CDR2 is YYEKEE in the germline V gene (reference sequence). In nucleotides, the CDR3 is TGTGCCAGCAGCTTAACTTTGACTAGCGGGAGGGTTAATCAAGAGACCCAGTACTTC. It specifies CASSLTLTSGRVNQETQYF. Complete variable domain (other parts from reference TRBV5-5 and TRBJ2-5): DAGVTQSPTHLIKTRGQQVTLRCSPISGHKSVSWYQQVLGQGPQFIFQYYEKEERGRGNFPDRFSARQFPNYSSELNVNALLLGDSALYLCASSLTLTSGRVNQETQYFGPGTRLLVL.

The rearrangement uses TRBV6-4 and TRBJ2-7, with D possibly TRBD1 on 7 matching bases. The ends were cut back, 4 bases at V and 7 bases at J, with 14 bases in the middle. This CDR3 has 13 residues. Germline V gene data show CDR1 as MRHNA and CDR2 as SNTAGT. In nucleotides, the CDR3 is TGTGCCAGCAGTGCCGACAGGGCGGGGGAGCAGTACTTC. Amino acids: CASSADRAGEQYF.

CDR3 sequence reads: CASSDGDRVVHQPQHF. In DNA, the CDR3 is TGTGCCAGTAGTGACGGGGACAGGGTGGTTCATCAGCCCCAGCATTTT. The V and J genes are TRBV19 and TRBJ1-5, with 9 nucleotides matching TRBD1. This CDR3 has 16 amino acids. With 5 bases clipped from V and 5 bases from J, the junction kept 10 bases outside the gene matches. CDR1 and CDR2 from the germline V gene are LNHDA and SQIVND (reference sequence).

The chain is built from TRBV15 and TRBJ1-4; 7 positions agree with TRBD1. Unmatched junction bases numbered 8, after V lost 4 bases and J lost 0 bases. CDR1 and CDR2 from the germline V gene are LNHNV and YYDKDF (reference sequence). The CDR3 covers 17 residues. The DNA of the CDR3 is TGTGCCACCAGCAAGCGGCCAGGGGGTACAACTAATGAAAAACTGTTTTTT. It specifies CATSKRPGGTTNEKLFF.

The chain uses TRBV5-1 and TRBJ2-2, with 12 nucleotides matching TRBD2. CDR1 and CDR2 from the germline V gene are SGHRS and YFSETQ. The CDR3 has 18 amino acids. The V gene end was trimmed by 4 bases and the J gene end by 7 bases; junction bases not matched to a gene: 14. For the CDR3, the DNA is TGCGCCAGCAGCCCATCGACTAGCGGGAGTCTTGGAGACGGGGAGCTGTTTTTT. Translated: CASSPSTSGSLGDGELFF.

The chain couples TRBV24-1 to TRBJ2-7; TRBD2 aligns across 13 bases. This CDR3 contains 17 residues. Unmatched junction bases numbered 8, after V lost 2 bases and J lost 5 bases. Germline values: CDR1 KGHDR, CDR2 SFDVKD. In DNA form, the CDR3 reads TGTGCCACCAGTGATTCCGGACTAGCGGGAGTCGCGAACGAGCAGTACTTC. This sequence encodes CATSDSGLAGVANEQYF.

This chain connects TRBV11-1 to TRBJ2-5; D is perhaps TRBD1 (6 bases). The V and J ends lost 6 bases and 1 base respectively, with 9 bases between them. The CDR3 spans 13 residues. The germline gives CDR1 SGHAT, CDR2 FQDESV (reference sequence). For the CDR3, the DNA is TGTGCCAGCAGAGGACAGAGCCAAGAGACCCAGTACTTC. This sequence encodes CASRGQSQETQYF.

The chain couples TRBV11-2 to TRBJ1-2, with 8 bases matching TRBD1. J gave up 4 bases and V 5 bases, and 6 bases lay outside the gene matches. The germline CDR1 and CDR2 sequences are SGHAT and FQNNGV. The CDR3 spans 14 residues. The CDR3, as DNA: TGTGCCAGCAGCCCAGGACAGGGCTCCTATGGCTACACCTTC. Translated: CASSPGQGSYGYTF.

The genes are TRBV4-3 and TRBJ1-2; possible D gene TRBD1, 6 bases. V was shortened by 0 bases and J by 1 base, with 9 bases between the two germline ends. CDR3 length: 15 residues. Germline CDR1 is LGHNA and CDR2 is YSLEER. The CDR3 DNA follows: TGCGCCAGCAGCCAAGATACAGGGAGTAACTATGGCTACACCTTC. It codes for CASSQDTGSNYGYTF.

The CDR3, as DNA: TGTGCCAGCACCCTACTTACAGGGCTCTCTGGAAACACCATATATTTT. Protein product: CASTLLTGLSGNTIYF. V gene TRBV2 combines with J gene TRBJ1-3; D may be TRBD1 (6 bases). Per germline, CDR1 SNHLY and CDR2 FYNNEI. CDR3 length: 16 amino acids. Trimming took off 7 bases at V and 0 bases at J, with 16 bases between the two ends.

The rearrangement links TRBV7-9 to TRBJ1-1; unclear D gene. Deletions cut 1 base from V and 2 bases from J, with 11 bases between. Germline V gives CDR1 SEHNR, CDR2 FQNEAQ (reference sequence). CDR3 size: 15 residues. The CDR3 nucleotides read TGTGCCAGCAGCTTAGGTCCCAGGTCTAACACTGAAGCTTTCTTT. It codes for CASSLGPRSNTEAFF.